The 32 T cell receptor beta chains reported below all come from one sample, sequenced in a study of blood T cell repertoires in COVID-19. Sequenced by immunoSEQ multiplex PCR; TCRdb stores in-frame clones only, minus some. The data show 150,000 to 160,000 clones, around 89% seen once. Sequenced input: peripheral blood. The receptors stem from a woman aged 40 to 50 with acute or convalescent COVID-19.

V and J are TRBV6-5 and TRBJ2-2; 9 bases fit TRBD1. In germline, CDR1 is MNHEY, CDR2 SVGAGI. After removal of 5 bases from V and 0 bases from J, the junction contained 1 base not matched to a gene. The CDR3 extends over 15 amino acids. The CDR3 nucleotides are TGTGCCAGCAGTCGGACAGGGGCGAACACCGGGGAGCTGTTTTTT. This sequence encodes CASSRTGANTGELFF.

This clone was seen once. V usage is TRBV2 and J usage is TRBJ1-1, with 10 bases fitting TRBD1. The V and J ends lost 2 bases and 5 bases, in that order; junction bases with no gene match: 11. CDR1 and CDR2 (germline): SNHLY, FYNNEI. The CDR3 totals 17 residues. CDR3 region: CASSERGTGVARTEAFF. The CDR3 DNA follows: TGTGCCAGCAGTGAACGCGGGACAGGGGTAGCGAGGACTGAAGCTTTCTTT.

V gene TRBV12-3 or TRBV12-4 combines with J gene TRBJ2-2, with D perhaps matching TRBD1 (6 bases). Deletions cut 10 bases from V and 9 bases from J, with 18 bases between. The CDR3 spans 13 residues. CDR3 in amino acids: CATEPDSPRELFF. In nucleotides, the CDR3 is TGTGCCACCGAACCGGACAGTCCCAGGGAGCTGTTTTTT.

This chain joins TRBV10-3 and TRBJ1-3, with D perhaps TRBD1 (6 bases). The CDR3 extends over 14 amino acids. Germline CDR1 is ENHRY and CDR2 is SYGVKD. The V end was cut by 0 bases, the J end by 5 bases, with 8 bases between. The DNA of the CDR3 is TGTGCCATCAGTGAGTCCAGGGGAAGAAACACCATATATTTT. Translating gives CAISESRGRNTIYF.

The chain combines TRBV4-1 with TRBJ1-2; TRBD1 matches at 7 bases. The CDR3 is 15 amino acids. Looked up from germline, CDR1 is MGHRA and CDR2 is YSYEKL. Germline trimming cut 3 bases from V and 3 bases from J; bases unmatched to any gene: 7. CDR3 DNA sequence: TGCGCCAGCAGCCACCTCAACAGGGGTGACTATGGCTACACCTTC. This encodes CASSHLNRGDYGYTF.

V is TRBV29-1 and J is TRBJ1-1; D is possibly TRBD1 (5 bases). The CDR3 contains 12 residues. Germline V gene sequence: CDR1 SQVTM, CDR2 ANQGSEA. V was trimmed by 5 bases and J by 12 bases, leaving 19 bases between them. The CDR3 here is CSVTFRGTPTFF. In nucleotides, the CDR3 is TGCAGCGTTACTTTTCGGGGGACCCCTACTTTCTTT. Drawing the rest from reference TRBV29-1 and TRBJ1-1, the complete variable domain is SAVISQKPSRDICQRGTSLTIQCQVDSQVTMMFWYRQQPGQSLTLIATANQGSEATYESGFVIDKFPISRPNLTFSTLTVSNMSPEDSSIYLCSVTFRGTPTFFGQGTRLTVV.

The V gene is TRBV9, the J gene TRBJ2-3; tentatively, D is TRBD2 (6 bases). V gave up 0 bases and J gave up 5 bases, with 10 bases separating them. CDR3 size: 14 residues. Germline-derived CDR1 and CDR2 are SGDLS and YYNGEE. The CDR3 is CASSVAGLRDTQYF. DNA of the CDR3: TGTGCCAGCAGCGTAGCGGGACTCCGAGATACGCAGTATTTT.

The V gene is TRBV7-2, the J gene TRBJ2-7; D may be TRBD2 (8 bases). Between the trimmed V and J ends, which lost 6 bases and 3 bases, there was a span of 18 bases. Germline CDR1 SGHTA, CDR2 FQGNSA. The CDR3 extends over 15 amino acids. CDR3 DNA sequence: TGTGCCAGCAGTTTACCGGGGGGGGACAGCTACGAGCAGTACTTC. It specifies CASSLPGGDSYEQYF.

The chain links TRBV25-1 to TRBJ2-1; D is undetermined. CDR1 is MGHDK, CDR2 SYGVNS, per germline. Trimming removed 2 bases from V and 0 bases from J, with 8 bases in between. The CDR3 runs to 15 residues. The CDR3 loop is CASSEDMSSYNEQFF. In DNA, the CDR3 is TGTGCCAGCAGTGAAGACATGAGCTCCTACAATGAGCAGTTCTTC.

The chain has TRBV28 and TRBJ1-1, with D possibly being TRBD1 (5 bases). The V end lost 2 bases, the J end lost 1 base, and 8 bases lay between the germline ends. Germline loops: CDR1 MDHEN, CDR2 SYDVKM. CDR3 size: 14 residues. In DNA, the CDR3 is TGTGCCAGCAGTTTACAGGGTTGGAACACTGAAGCTTTCTTT. This encodes CASSLQGWNTEAFF.

The chain is built from TRBV30 and TRBJ2-2; 15 nucleotides agree with TRBD2. Unmatched junction bases numbered 14, after V lost 4 bases and J lost 5 bases. The germline V gene has CDR1 GTSNPN and CDR2 SVGIG (reference sequence). This CDR3 spans 19 amino acids. The CDR3 region is CAWTYRLGLAGGYTGELFF. Here the CDR3 DNA reads TGTGCCTGGACCTACCGTCTGGGACTAGCGGGAGGTTATACCGGGGAGCTGTTTTTT.

The rearrangement uses TRBV19 and TRBJ2-1; maybe TRBD1 (6 bases). V was cut by 4 bases and J by 1 base, with 11 bases left in between. CDR1 and CDR2 from the germline V gene are LNHDA and SQIVND (reference sequence). The CDR3 is 15 residues long. The CDR3 loop is CASSKGQSSYNEQFF. For the CDR3, the DNA is TGTGCCAGTAGTAAGGGACAAAGTTCCTACAATGAGCAGTTCTTC.

The CDR3: CASVKGVPSNTGELFF. DNA for the CDR3: TGTGCCAGCGTGAAGGGGGTCCCGTCGAACACCGGGGAGCTGTTTTTT. The chain employs TRBV2 and TRBJ2-2, with D possibly matching TRBD1 (6 bases). This CDR3 region has 16 residues. The germline CDR1 and CDR2 sequences are SNHLY and FYNNEI. Between the trimmed V and J ends, which lost 8 bases and 0 bases, there was a span of 16 bases.

The chain links TRBV12-3 or TRBV12-4 to TRBJ2-6, with D unresolved. The CDR3 totals 13 residues. The V and J ends lost 6 bases and 0 bases respectively, with 3 bases between them. CDR3 sequence reads: CASSSSGANVLTF. The CDR3 bases are TGTGCCAGCAGCAGCTCTGGGGCCAACGTCCTGACTTTC.

The rearrangement uses TRBV5-1 and TRBJ2-5, with 11 bases matching TRBD1. The CDR3 has 16 residues. J lost 7 bases, V lost 0 bases, and 8 bases had no gene match. Germline CDR1 and CDR2: SGHRS and YFSETQ. CDR3 bases: TGCGCCAGCAGCTTGGCCGGGACAGGGGGTGATGTGACCCAGTACTTC. Its protein is CASSLAGTGGDVTQYF.

V and J are TRBV6-2 or TRBV6-3 and TRBJ2-7; D possibly corresponds to TRBD2 (5 bases). Germline CDR1 is MNHEY and CDR2 is SVGEGT. The CDR3 has 13 residues. Trimming cost V 4 bases and J 3 bases, with 10 bases left between them. The CDR3 DNA is TGTGCCAGCAGTTTCAACCGGGACTACGAGCAGTACTTC. Its protein product is CASSFNRDYEQYF.

The chain has TRBV28 and TRBJ2-6, with 8 nucleotides matching TRBD1. The CDR3 consists of 17 residues. The V and J ends lost 5 bases and 2 bases, in that order; junction bases with no gene match: 8. CDR1 is MDHEN, CDR2 SYDVKM, per germline. The CDR3 DNA reads TGTGCCAGCAGTCCCCCCCCAGGGGGCGCTGGGGCCAACGTCCTGACTTTC. It is translated as CASSPPPGGAGANVLTF.

The CDR3 coding sequence is TGTGCCACCGCGAGGGCCGCAACTAATGAAAAACTGTTTTTT. This codes for CATARAATNEKLFF. J is TRBJ1-4 and V is TRBV27; D ambiguous. The CDR3 is made up of 14 amino acids. V was cut by 10 bases and J by 0 bases, with 12 bases left in between. Per the germline V gene, CDR1 is MNHEY and CDR2 is SMNVEV (reference sequence).

This chain connects TRBV27 to TRBJ2-1; 12 bases align to TRBD2. The CDR3 runs to 16 residues. J was trimmed by 4 bases and V by 8 bases; bases with no gene match: 9. The germline gives CDR1 MNHEY, CDR2 SMNVEV (reference sequence). In DNA, the CDR3 is TGTGCCAGCCACCGGACTAGCGGGGACAGATACAATGAGCAGTTCTTC. It is translated as CASHRTSGDRYNEQFF.

The chain carries TRBV27 and TRBJ2-5; D not certain. The CDR3 spans 13 residues. CDR1 is MNHEY, CDR2 SMNVEV, per germline (reference sequence). The V and J ends lost 3 bases and 5 bases respectively, with 10 bases between them. In nucleotides, the CDR3 is TGTGCCAGCAGTTTCAGGTTACAGGAGACCCAGTACTTC. It translates to CASSFRLQETQYF.

This chain joins TRBV19 and TRBJ2-1; TRBD2 aligns across 9 bases. The germline CDR1 and CDR2 sequences are LNHDA and SQIVND (reference sequence). V was pared by 2 bases and J by 4 bases, with 9 bases of the junction left unmatched. The CDR3 has 17 amino acids. CDR3 nucleotides: TGTGCCAGTAGTATATACCATCGTAGCGGGGGTTACAATGAGCAGTTCTTC. Amino acids: CASSIYHRSGGYNEQFF.

In DNA form, the CDR3 reads TGCGCCAGCAGGGACTTTAATAACTATGGCTACACCTTC. This codes for CASRDFNNYGYTF. J is TRBJ1-2 and V is TRBV4-1; D gene ambiguous. CDR3 length: 13 residues. Trimming stripped 6 bases from V and 1 base from J, with 9 bases between. The V gene's germline CDR1 is MGHRA and CDR2 YSYEKL.

In DNA form, the CDR3 reads TGTGCCAGCAGCGGGGAGGGTTGGCGGGCCGGAGATACGCAGTATTTT. Protein: CASSGEGWRAGDTQYF. The rearrangement uses TRBV9 and TRBJ2-3, with 7 nucleotides matching TRBD2. In germline, CDR1 is SGDLS, CDR2 YYNGEE. The trim removed 3 bases at V and 5 bases at J, leaving 12 bases unmatched. The CDR3 extends over 16 amino acids.

This rearrangement joins TRBV2 to TRBJ2-2; 7 bases align to TRBD1. V shed 6 bases and J 2 bases; nucleotides not matched to a gene: 6. This CDR3 contains 15 residues. Germline V gives CDR1 SNHLY, CDR2 FYNNEI. The CDR3 DNA reads TGTGCCAGCAGGAAACAGGGGCCCAACACCGGGGAGCTGTTTTTT. Its protein is CASRKQGPNTGELFF.

The chain employs TRBV6-6 and TRBJ1-2, with D possibly matching TRBD1 (6 bases). V lost 10 bases to trimming and J lost 4 bases, with 16 bases between them. This CDR3 is built from 13 residues. The germline V gene has CDR1 MNHNY and CDR2 SVGAGI (reference sequence). Here the CDR3 reads CATLGIGGYGYTF. In DNA form, the CDR3 reads TGTGCCACCCTGGGCATAGGGGGCTATGGCTACACCTTC.

This clone was seen once. The chain is built from TRBV5-6 and TRBJ2-2, with 8 positions matching TRBD2. Trimming took 0 bases from V and 7 from J; bases not matched to a gene: 8. The CDR3 consists of 16 residues. Per the germline V gene, CDR1 is SGHDT and CDR2 is YYEEEE. For the CDR3, the DNA is TGTGCCAGCAGCTTGGAGCAGCGGGAGTTTGGCGGGGAGCTGTTTTTT. Residues: CASSLEQREFGGELFF. Variable domain in full (rest from reference TRBV5-6 and TRBJ2-2): DAGVTQSPTHLIKTRGQQVTLRCSPKSGHDTVSWYQQALGQGPQFIFQYYEEEERQRGNFPDRFSGHQFPNYSSELNVNALLLGDSALYLCASSLEQREFGGELFFGEGSRLTVL.

The chain employs TRBV9 and TRBJ2-1, with 7 bases fitting TRBD2. V lost 0 bases to trimming and J lost 8 bases; unmatched junction nucleotides: 8. CDR3 length: 15 amino acids. From germline, CDR1 is SGDLS and CDR2 YYNGEE. CDR3 in amino acids: CASSVDETSIYEQFF. Here the CDR3 DNA reads TGTGCCAGCAGCGTAGATGAGACTAGCATCTATGAGCAGTTCTTC. The full variable domain, in which reference TRBV9 and TRBJ2-1 provide the parts outside the CDR3, is DSGVTQTPKHLITATGQRVTLRCSPRSGDLSVYWYQQSLDQGLQFLIQYYNGEERAKGNILERFSAQQFPDLHSELNLSSLELGDSALYFCASSVDETSIYEQFFGPGTRLTVL.

This clone was found a few times. V gene TRBV7-9 combines with J gene TRBJ1-5; TRBD1 matches 11 bases. The CDR3 runs to 16 residues. Germline-derived CDR1 and CDR2 are SEHNR and FQNEAQ (reference sequence). With 6 bases clipped from V and 5 bases from J, the junction kept 9 bases outside the gene matches. The CDR3 DNA is TGTGCCAGCAGTAGGGGACAGGGGGAGGGACATCAGCCCCAGCATTTT. Translating it yields CASSRGQGEGHQPQHF.

The chain combines TRBV27 with TRBJ2-2; TRBD2 matches at 11 bases. CDR1 and CDR2 from the germline V gene are MNHEY and SMNVEV (reference sequence). Trimming removed 8 bases from V and 3 bases from J; junction bases left unmatched: 5. This CDR3 region has 15 residues. The CDR3 coding sequence is TGTGCCAGCTGGAAGGGACTAGCGGACACCGGGGAGCTGTTTTTT. Translated, it gives CASWKGLADTGELFF.

The chain carries TRBV7-9 and TRBJ2-7; 11 bases agree with TRBD2. The germline CDR1 and CDR2 sequences are SEHNR and FQNEAQ (reference sequence). V lost 2 bases and J lost 6; bases outside the gene matches: 15. The CDR3 covers 18 residues. The CDR3 bases are TGTGCCAGCAGCTTATGGTCATGGGGGCTAGCGGGAGGAGCCGAGCAGTACTTC. It codes for CASSLWSWGLAGGAEQYF.

This chain uses TRBV9 with TRBJ1-6; weak D call: TRBD1 (5 bases). V was clipped by 4 bases and J by 10 bases, with 27 bases between them. Germline CDR1 is SGDLS and CDR2 is YYNGEE. The CDR3 loop spans 18 amino acids. For the CDR3, the DNA is TGTGCCAGCAGCCGCGACCAGGTGGGGCGAAACTTTTTGTCACCCCTCCACTTT. This gives the protein CASSRDQVGRNFLSPLHF.

V and J are TRBV19 and TRBJ1-1, with no clear D. V lost 7 bases and J 0 bases, leaving 21 bases between the germline ends. CDR1 is LNHDA, CDR2 SQIVND, per germline (reference sequence). The CDR3 spans 17 residues. In nucleotides, the CDR3 is TGTGCCAGTAATAAACTCGGCTTCGGGTTAGTGAACACTGAAGCTTTCTTT. Translation gives CASNKLGFGLVNTEAFF.